This record looks at one TCR beta chain sequence and its context. These data are taken from a study of blood T cell repertoires in COVID-19. Sequenced by immunoSEQ multiplex PCR; TCRdb stores in-frame clones only, minus some. The sample carries about 29,000 clones, roughly 84% recorded once. Germline lookup yields CDR1 LNHNV and CDR2 YYDKDF (reference sequence). The CDR3 sequence is 16 residues long. J lost 0 bases, V lost 9 bases, and 8 bases had no gene match. The V gene is TRBV15, the J gene TRBJ2-7, with TRBD2 matching 13 bases. The sequenced sample was peripheral blood. The origin of this receptor is an elderly man with active COVID-19. In DNA form, the CDR3 reads TGTGCCACACGACTAGCGGGGGGCGTAAGCTCCTACGAGCAGTACTTC. Translation: CATRLAGGVSSYEQYF.